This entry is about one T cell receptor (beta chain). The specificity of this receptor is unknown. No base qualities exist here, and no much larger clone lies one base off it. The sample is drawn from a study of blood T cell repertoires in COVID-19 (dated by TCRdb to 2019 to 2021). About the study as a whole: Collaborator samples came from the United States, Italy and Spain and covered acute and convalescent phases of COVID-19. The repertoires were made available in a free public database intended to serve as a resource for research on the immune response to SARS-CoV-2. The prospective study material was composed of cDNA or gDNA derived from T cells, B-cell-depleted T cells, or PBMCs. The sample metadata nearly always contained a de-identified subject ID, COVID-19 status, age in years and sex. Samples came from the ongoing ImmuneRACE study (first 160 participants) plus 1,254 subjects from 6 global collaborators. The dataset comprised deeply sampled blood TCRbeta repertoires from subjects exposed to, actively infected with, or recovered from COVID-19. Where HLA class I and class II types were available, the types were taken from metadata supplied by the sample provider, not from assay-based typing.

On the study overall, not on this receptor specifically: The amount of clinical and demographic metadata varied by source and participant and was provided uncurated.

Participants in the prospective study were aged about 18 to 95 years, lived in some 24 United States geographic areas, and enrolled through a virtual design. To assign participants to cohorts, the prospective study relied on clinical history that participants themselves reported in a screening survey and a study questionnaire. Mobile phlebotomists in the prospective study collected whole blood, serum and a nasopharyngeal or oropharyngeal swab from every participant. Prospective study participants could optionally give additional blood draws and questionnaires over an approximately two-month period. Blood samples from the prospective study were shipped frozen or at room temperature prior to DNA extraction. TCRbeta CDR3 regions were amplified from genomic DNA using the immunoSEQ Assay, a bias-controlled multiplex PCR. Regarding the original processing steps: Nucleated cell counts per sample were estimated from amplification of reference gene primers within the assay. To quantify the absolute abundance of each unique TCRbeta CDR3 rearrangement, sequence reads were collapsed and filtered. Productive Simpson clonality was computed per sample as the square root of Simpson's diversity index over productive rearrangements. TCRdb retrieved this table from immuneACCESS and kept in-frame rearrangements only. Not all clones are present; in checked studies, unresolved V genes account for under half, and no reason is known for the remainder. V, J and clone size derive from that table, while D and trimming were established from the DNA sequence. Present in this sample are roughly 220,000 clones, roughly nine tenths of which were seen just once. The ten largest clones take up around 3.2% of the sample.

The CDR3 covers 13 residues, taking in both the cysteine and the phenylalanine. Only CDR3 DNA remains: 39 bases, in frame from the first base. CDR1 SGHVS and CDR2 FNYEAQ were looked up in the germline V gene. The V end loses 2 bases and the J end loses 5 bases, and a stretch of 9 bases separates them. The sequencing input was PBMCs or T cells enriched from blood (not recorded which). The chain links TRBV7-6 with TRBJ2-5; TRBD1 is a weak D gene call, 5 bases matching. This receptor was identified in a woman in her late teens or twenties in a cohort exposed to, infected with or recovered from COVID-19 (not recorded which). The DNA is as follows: TGTGCCAGCAGCTTACAGGGTGTGGAGACCCAGTACTTC. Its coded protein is CASSLQGVETQYF. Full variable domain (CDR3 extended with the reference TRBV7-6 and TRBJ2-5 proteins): GAGVSQSPRYKVTKRGQDVALRCDPISGHVSLYWYRQALGQGPEFLTYFNYEAQQDKSGLPNDRFSAERPEGSISTLTIQRTEQRDSAMYRCASSLQGVETQYFGPGTRLLVL.